This entry lists 25 T cell receptor beta chains sequenced from one sample in a study of Graves' ophthalmopathy and Graves' hyperthyroidism. Scientists amplified the TCR beta CDR3 regions from RNA transcripts. After a first-round RT-PCR with HTBI primers, a second-round multiplex PCR was run. TCRdb recomputed calls from the multiplex PCR reads with MiXCR, one row per CDR3 protein. The table has about 550,000 distinct CDR3 sequences, 35% to 45% seen once. Sequencing was performed on peripheral blood or thyroid tissue (not recorded which). Source of these receptors: an adult man with Graves' hyperthyroidism.

V is TRBV12-3 or TRBV12-4 and J is TRBJ1-2; D is perhaps TRBD1 (6 bases). V lost 6 bases and J 3 bases, leaving 14 bases between the germline ends. This CDR3 has 14 amino acids. CDR3 DNA sequence: TGTGCCAGCAGGACAGGCGCGTCATACTATGGCTACACCTTC. Residues: CASRTGASYYGYTF.

This clonotype was detected ten times or more. The genes are TRBV5-1 and TRBJ1-4; no reliable D call. V was trimmed by 0 bases and J by 12 bases, leaving 9 bases between them. In germline, CDR1 is SGHRS, CDR2 YFSETQ. The CDR3 consists of 12 residues. CDR3 DNA sequence: TGCGCCAGCAGCTTGGAATGGGGAGAACTGTTTTTT. Translation gives CASSLEWGELFF.

The V gene is TRBV7-2, the J gene TRBJ1-5; tentatively, D is TRBD1 (5 bases). Germline lookup yields CDR1 SGHTA and CDR2 FQGNSA. The CDR3 loop spans 16 amino acids. Trimming took off 5 bases at V and 0 bases at J, with 14 bases between the two ends. The CDR3 region is CASSAQGPYSNQPQHF. The CDR3 DNA sequence: TGTGCCAGCAGCGCTCAGGGCCCTTATAGCAATCAGCCCCAGCATTTT.

This clonotype was seen only once. V usage is TRBV6-5 and J usage is TRBJ2-7; no clear D. Germline V gene data show CDR1 as MNHEY and CDR2 as SVGAGI. CDR3 length: 14 amino acids. Trimming pared 0 bases from V and 2 bases from J, leaving 8 bases between. CDR3 region: CASSYSTAPYEQYF. The DNA for the CDR3 is TGTGCCAGCAGTTACTCGACTGCTCCCTACGAGCAGTACTTC.

V is TRBV7-8 and J is TRBJ2-7; 7 nucleotides line up with TRBD1. The end of the DNA fits TRBJ2-1 better, so the J call may be wrong. There are 15 residues in the CDR3. Germline V CDR1 and CDR2: SGHVS, FQNEAQ. CDR3 coding DNA: TGTGCCAGCAGCGCGACAGGGAGCTCCTACAATGAGCAGTTCTTC. It translates to CASSATGSSYNEQFF.

This chain joins TRBV20-1 and TRBJ2-5; 7 bases line up with TRBD1. V lost 2 bases, J lost 2 bases, and 14 bases stayed unmatched. From germline, CDR1 is DFQATT and CDR2 SNEGSKA (reference sequence). The CDR3 runs 17 residues. The CDR3 here is CSARPTGYHRGQETQYF. The CDR3 DNA is TGCAGTGCTAGACCCACAGGGTATCACAGGGGTCAAGAGACCCAGTACTTC.

The genes are TRBV10-3 and TRBJ2-6, with a possible D match to TRBD1 (5 bases). The CDR3 runs 15 residues. Trimming took off 10 bases at V and 4 bases at J, with 17 bases between the two ends. The germline V gene has CDR1 ENHRY and CDR2 SYGVKD. The CDR3 nucleotides are TGTGCCAGCAGATTAGGACATCCCGGGGCCAACGTCCTGACTTTC. This codes for CASRLGHPGANVLTF.

CDR3 bases: TGTGCCAGCACCGGAGGGCAGGGGGGCTTAGGGGAACTGTTTTTT. Residues: CASTGGQGGLGELFF. The chain couples TRBV7-2 to TRBJ1-4; 7 bases match TRBD1. Germline trimming cut 7 bases from V and 12 bases from J; bases unmatched to any gene: 17. Germline V gives CDR1 SGHTA, CDR2 FQGNSA. The CDR3 contains 15 residues.

In its sample, this clonotype was seen many times. This chain uses TRBV15 with TRBJ1-5; D is uncertain. This CDR3 is built from 15 residues. Germline V gene data show CDR1 as LNHNV and CDR2 as YYDKDF (reference sequence). With 1 base removed from V and 4 bases from J, the gap between germline ends came to 11 bases. This CDR3 is CATSRGGPANQPQHF. In nucleotides, the CDR3 is TGTGCCACCAGCAGAGGCGGGCCAGCTAATCAGCCCCAGCATTTT. Together with reference TRBV15 and TRBJ1-5, the CDR3 gives the full variable domain: DAMVIQNPRYQVTQFGKPVTLSCSQTLNHNVMYWYQQKSSQAPKLLFHYYDKDFNNEADTPDNFQSRRPNTSFCFLDIRSPGLGDTAMYLCATSRGGPANQPQHFGDGTRLSIL.

There are many counts of this clonotype. This rearrangement joins TRBV7-2 to TRBJ2-5; TRBD1 matches at 9 bases. This CDR3 has 16 amino acids. With V trimmed by 5 bases and J by 1 base, 8 bases remained unmatched. Looked up from germline, CDR1 is SGHTA and CDR2 is FQGNSA. This chain's CDR3 is CASSAYRGPLQETQYF. In DNA, the CDR3 is TGTGCCAGCAGCGCATACAGGGGGCCCCTCCAAGAGACCCAGTACTTC.

Note on this clonotype: Given a much more abundant clone one base away, this may be a read error. The V gene is TRBV5-5, the J gene TRBJ1-3; perhaps TRBD1 as D (5 bases). Germline loops: CDR1 SGHKS, CDR2 YYEKEE (reference sequence). This CDR3 is built from 18 residues. The CDR3 nucleotides read TGCGCCAGCAGCGTAGGGCCGGGACGGACCCTCTCTGGAAACACCATATATTTT. It codes for CASSVGPGRTLSGNTIYF.

The chain uses TRBV4-1 and TRBJ2-5; D uncertain. Germline V gene lookup returns CDR1 MGHRA and CDR2 YSYEKL. The V and J ends lost 0 bases and 0 bases respectively, with 14 bases between them. The CDR3 is 17 residues long. CDR3 nucleotides: TGCGCCAGCAGCCAAGATGATGCGACACTATACCAAGAGACCCAGTACTTC. This encodes CASSQDDATLYQETQYF.

The V gene is TRBV6-2 or TRBV6-3, the J gene TRBJ1-1; D is possibly TRBD1 (5 bases). Germline V gene sequence: CDR1 MNHEY, CDR2 SVGEGT. Trimming took 2 bases from V and 1 from J, leaving 11 bases between them. This CDR3 contains 15 residues. This chain's CDR3 is CASSYGGTENTEAFF. In DNA, the CDR3 is TGTGCCAGCAGTTACGGGGGAACTGAGAACACTGAAGCTTTCTTT.

In the case of this clonotype: This may stem from a read error, because a much larger clone lies one nucleotide away. No conserved phenylalanine or tryptophan ends this CDR3, so it is likely a read error. This chain links TRBV5-5 with TRBJ1-1; 8 nucleotides match TRBD1. Germline lookup yields CDR1 SGHKS and CDR2 YYEKEE (reference sequence). This CDR3 comprises 14 residues. The DNA of the CDR3 is TGCGCCAGCAGCCCCCGGGGGACAGGCACTGAAGCTTTCCTT. It is translated as CASSPRGTGTEAFL.

Comments on this clonotype: A read error is possible here, since a much larger clone lies one base away. The chain is built from TRBV2 and TRBJ2-5; D gene unclear. Germline V gene lookup returns CDR1 SNHLY and CDR2 FYNNEI. Trimming shortened V by 0 bases and J by 3 bases, and 8 bases separated the two germline ends. The CDR3 contains 14 residues. For the CDR3, the DNA is TGTGCCAGCAGTGAAGCAGCGCCTGAAGAGACCCAGTACTTC. It yields the protein CASSEAAPEETQYF. Variable domain in full (rest from reference TRBV2 and TRBJ2-5): EPEVTQTPSHQVTQMGQEVILRCVPISNHLYFYWYRQILGQKVEFLVSFYNNEISEKSEIFDDQFSVERPDGSNFTLKIRSTKLEDSAMYFCASSEAAPEETQYFGPGTRLLVL.

V and J are TRBV20-1 and TRBJ2-5; 8 bases agree with TRBD2. The V gene's germline CDR1 is DFQATT and CDR2 SNEGSKA (reference sequence). The length of the CDR3 is 13 residues. With 6 bases clipped from V and 4 bases from J, the junction kept 7 bases outside the gene matches. The CDR3 is CSAIAGRGETQYF. In DNA, the CDR3 is TGCAGTGCAATAGCGGGAAGAGGAGAGACCCAGTACTTC.

The CDR3 region is CASSLGRGGMNTEAFF. The CDR3 nucleotides read TGTGCCAGCAGCCTCGGCCGCGGGGGAATGAACACTGAAGCTTTCTTT. This chain connects TRBV7-2 to TRBJ1-1, with a possible D match to TRBD1 (5 bases). Trimming removed 5 bases at V and 0 bases at J, with 16 bases between. From germline, CDR1 is SGHTA and CDR2 FQGNSA. The CDR3 contains 16 residues.

This clonotype was detected only once. A much larger clone lies one base from this, so it may be a read error. V gene TRBV5-1 combines with J gene TRBJ2-2, with D possibly being TRBD2 (6 bases). Germline V lookup: CDR1 SGHRS, CDR2 YFSETQ. The CDR3 is 12 amino acids. This chain's CDR3 is CASSQFTGGLFF. Here the CDR3 DNA reads TGCGCCAGCAGCCAATTCACCGGGGGGCTGTTTTTT.

This clonotype was picked up many times. CDR3 coding DNA: TGTGCCAGCAGTACCGGGACAGGGGTTTACGAGCAGTACTTC. It codes for CASSTGTGVYEQYF. The chain carries TRBV7-9 and TRBJ2-7; TRBD1 aligns across 10 bases. The germline V gene encodes CDR1 SEHNR and CDR2 FQNEAQ (reference sequence). Unmatched junction bases numbered 6, after V lost 6 bases and J lost 4 bases. The CDR3 sequence is 14 residues long.

This clonotype was picked up many times. The CDR3 region is CASRRREVGETQYF. CDR3 nucleotide sequence: TGTGCCAGTAGACGGCGGGAGGTGGGGGAGACCCAGTACTTC. The chain combines TRBV19 with TRBJ2-5; 8 bases agree with TRBD2. CDR3 length equals 14 residues. V was pared by 6 bases and J by 5 bases, with 8 bases of the junction left unmatched. Germline V lookup: CDR1 LNHDA, CDR2 SQIVND (reference sequence).

Note on this clonotype: This may be a read error, as it is one base from a much larger clone. The rearrangement links TRBV20-1 to TRBJ1-1; D may be TRBD1 (6 bases). Germline values: CDR1 DFQATT, CDR2 SNEGSKA (reference sequence). This CDR3 contains 13 residues. The CDR3 sequence is CSARDGRDIEASF. The CDR3 nucleotides read TGCAGTGCTAGAGATGGCCGGGACATTGAAGCTTCCTTT.

This clonotype was detected many times. This rearrangement joins TRBV29-1 to TRBJ2-7; D remains unclear. This CDR3 comprises 12 residues. Germline V CDR1 and CDR2: SQVTM, ANQGSEA. V was cut by 4 bases and J by 1 base, with 8 bases left in between. The CDR3 nucleotides read TGCAGCGTTGTAATGGTGTCCTACGAGCAGTACTTC. The encoded protein is CSVVMVSYEQYF.

The V call is TRBV15, the J call TRBJ2-7, with D maybe TRBD1 (6 bases). The CDR3 extends over 16 amino acids. V lost 0 bases, J lost 0 bases, and 12 bases lay in between. Germline V gene lookup returns CDR1 LNHNV and CDR2 YYDKDF (reference sequence). CDR3 sequence reads: CATSRERVGASYEQYF. The CDR3 coding sequence is TGTGCCACCAGCAGAGAAAGGGTGGGGGCCTCCTACGAGCAGTACTTC.

This clonotype has more than one count but fewer than ten. This rearrangement joins TRBV24-1 to TRBJ2-1; D is perhaps TRBD1 (5 bases). CDR1 and CDR2 (germline): KGHDR, SFDVKD. The CDR3 sequence is 14 residues long. Trimming pared 3 bases from V and 4 bases from J, leaving 9 bases between. The CDR3 DNA follows: TGTGCCACCAGTGATACTCGACAGTACAATGAGCAGTTCTTC. This encodes CATSDTRQYNEQFF.

In its sample, this clonotype was seen many times. The chain couples TRBV5-5 to TRBJ1-6, with 7 nucleotides matching TRBD1. The CDR3 spans 14 residues. Unmatched junction bases numbered 2, after V lost 5 bases and J lost 3 bases. CDR1 SGHKS and CDR2 YYEKEE come from the germline V gene (reference sequence). CDR3 sequence reads: CASRGQNYNSPLHF. DNA for the CDR3: TGTGCCAGCAGGGGACAGAACTATAATTCACCCCTCCACTTT. Looking up the rest from reference TRBV5-5 and TRBJ1-6 gives the full variable domain: DAGVTQSPTHLIKTRGQQVTLRCSPISGHKSVSWYQQVLGQGPQFIFQYYEKEERGRGNFPDRFSARQFPNYSSELNVNALLLGDSALYLCASRGQNYNSPLHFGNGTRLTVT.